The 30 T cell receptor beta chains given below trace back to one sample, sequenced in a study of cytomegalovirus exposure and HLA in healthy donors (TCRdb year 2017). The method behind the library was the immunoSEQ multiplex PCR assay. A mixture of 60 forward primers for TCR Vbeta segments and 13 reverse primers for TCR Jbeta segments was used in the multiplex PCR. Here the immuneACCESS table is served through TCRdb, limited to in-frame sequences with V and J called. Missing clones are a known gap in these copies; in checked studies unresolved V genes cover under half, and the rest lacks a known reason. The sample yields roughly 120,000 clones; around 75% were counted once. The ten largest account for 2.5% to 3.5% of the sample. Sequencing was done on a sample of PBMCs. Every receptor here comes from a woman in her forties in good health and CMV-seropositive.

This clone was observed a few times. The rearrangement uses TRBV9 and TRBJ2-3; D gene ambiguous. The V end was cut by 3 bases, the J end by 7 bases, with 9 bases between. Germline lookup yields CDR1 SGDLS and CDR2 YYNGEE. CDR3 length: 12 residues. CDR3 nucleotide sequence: TGTGCCAGCAGCGACCTATCTAATACGCAGTATTTT. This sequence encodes CASSDLSNTQYF. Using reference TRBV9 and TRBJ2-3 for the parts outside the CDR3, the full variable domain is DSGVTQTPKHLITATGQRVTLRCSPRSGDLSVYWYQQSLDQGLQFLIQYYNGEERAKGNILERFSAQQFPDLHSELNLSSLELGDSALYFCASSDLSNTQYFGPGTRLTVL.

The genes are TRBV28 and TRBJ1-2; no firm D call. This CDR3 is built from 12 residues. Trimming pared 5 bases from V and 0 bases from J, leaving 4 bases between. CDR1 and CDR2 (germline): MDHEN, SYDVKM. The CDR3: CASSPTNYGYTF. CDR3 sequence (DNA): TGTGCCAGCAGTCCAACTAACTATGGCTACACCTTC.

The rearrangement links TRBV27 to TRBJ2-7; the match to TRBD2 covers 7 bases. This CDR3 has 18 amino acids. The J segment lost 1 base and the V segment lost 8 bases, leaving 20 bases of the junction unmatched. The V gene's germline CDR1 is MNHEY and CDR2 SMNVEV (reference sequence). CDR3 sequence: CASRLVGGRVAGSYEQYF. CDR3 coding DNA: TGTGCCAGCCGCCTAGTCGGAGGGAGGGTCGCGGGATCCTACGAGCAGTACTTC.

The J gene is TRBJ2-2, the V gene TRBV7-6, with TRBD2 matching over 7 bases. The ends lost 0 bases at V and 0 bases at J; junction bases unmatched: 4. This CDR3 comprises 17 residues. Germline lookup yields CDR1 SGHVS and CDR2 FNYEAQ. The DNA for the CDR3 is TGTGCCAGCAGCTTAGCTACGGGACTAACGAACACCGGGGAGCTGTTTTTT. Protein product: CASSLATGLTNTGELFF.

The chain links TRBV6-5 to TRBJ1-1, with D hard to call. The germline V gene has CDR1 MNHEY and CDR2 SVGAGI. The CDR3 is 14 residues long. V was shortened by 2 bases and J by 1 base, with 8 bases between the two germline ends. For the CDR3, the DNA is TGTGCCAGCAGTTACGAGAGTGGGAACACTGAAGCTTTCTTT. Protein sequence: CASSYESGNTEAFF.

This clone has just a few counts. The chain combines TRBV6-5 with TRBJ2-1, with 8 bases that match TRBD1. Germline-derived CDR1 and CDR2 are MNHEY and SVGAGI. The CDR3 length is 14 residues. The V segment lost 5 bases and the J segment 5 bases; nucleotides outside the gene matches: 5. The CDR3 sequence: CASSEDRVDNEQFF. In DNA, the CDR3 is TGTGCCAGCAGTGAGGACAGGGTGGACAATGAGCAGTTCTTC.

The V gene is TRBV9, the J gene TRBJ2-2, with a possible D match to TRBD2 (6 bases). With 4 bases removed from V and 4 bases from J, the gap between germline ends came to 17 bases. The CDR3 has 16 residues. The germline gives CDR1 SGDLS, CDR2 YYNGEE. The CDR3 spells CASSPQGVGGTGELFF. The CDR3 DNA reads TGTGCCAGCAGCCCCCAGGGAGTGGGGGGCACCGGGGAGCTGTTTTTT.

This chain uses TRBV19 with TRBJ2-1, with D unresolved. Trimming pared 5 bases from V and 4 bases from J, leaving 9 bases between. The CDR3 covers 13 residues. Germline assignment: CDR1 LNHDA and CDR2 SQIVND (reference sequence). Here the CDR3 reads CASSPHSYNEQFF. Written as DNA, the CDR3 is TGTGCCAGTAGTCCCCATAGTTACAATGAGCAGTTCTTC.

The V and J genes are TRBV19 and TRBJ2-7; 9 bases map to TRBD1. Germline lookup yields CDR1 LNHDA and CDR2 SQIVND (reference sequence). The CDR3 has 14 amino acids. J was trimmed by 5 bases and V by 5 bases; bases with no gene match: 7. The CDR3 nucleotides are TGTGCCAGTAGTTTTCCCGGACAGGGGAACGAGCAGTACTTC. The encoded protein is CASSFPGQGNEQYF.

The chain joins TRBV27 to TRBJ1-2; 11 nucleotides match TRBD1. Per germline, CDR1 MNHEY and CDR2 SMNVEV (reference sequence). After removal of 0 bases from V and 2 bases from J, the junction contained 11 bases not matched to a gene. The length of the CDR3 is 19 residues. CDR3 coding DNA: TGTGCCAGCAGTTTATCGCCCCCGCTCCGGGACAGGGGGAACTATGGCTACACCTTC. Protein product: CASSLSPPLRDRGNYGYTF.

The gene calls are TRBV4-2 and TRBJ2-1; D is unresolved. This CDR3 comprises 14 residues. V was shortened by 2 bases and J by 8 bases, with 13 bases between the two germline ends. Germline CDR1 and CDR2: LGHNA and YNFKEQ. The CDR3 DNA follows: TGTGCCAGCAGCCAACCTACCCCCACGGATGAGCAGTTCTTC. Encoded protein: CASSQPTPTDEQFF.

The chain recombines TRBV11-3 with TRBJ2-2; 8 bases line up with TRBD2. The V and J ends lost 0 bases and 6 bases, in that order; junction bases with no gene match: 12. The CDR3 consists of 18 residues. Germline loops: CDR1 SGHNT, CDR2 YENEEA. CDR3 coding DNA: TGTGCCAGCAGCTTAGAAGCAGGGAGCGGGAGACGAGCCGGGGAGCTGTTTTTT. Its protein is CASSLEAGSGRRAGELFF.

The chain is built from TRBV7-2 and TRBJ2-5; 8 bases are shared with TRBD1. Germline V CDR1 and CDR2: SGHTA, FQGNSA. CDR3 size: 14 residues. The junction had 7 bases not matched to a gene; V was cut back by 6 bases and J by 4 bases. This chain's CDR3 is CASRPTGGIETQYF. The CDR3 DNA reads TGTGCCAGCAGGCCCACAGGGGGGATAGAGACCCAGTACTTC.

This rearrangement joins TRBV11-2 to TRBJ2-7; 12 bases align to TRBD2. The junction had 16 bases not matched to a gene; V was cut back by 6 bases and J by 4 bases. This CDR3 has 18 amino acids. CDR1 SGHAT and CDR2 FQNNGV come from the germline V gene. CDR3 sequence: CASSSPVGLAGGVYEQYF. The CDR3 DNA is TGTGCCAGCAGTTCCCCGGTAGGGCTAGCGGGAGGGGTGTACGAGCAGTACTTC.

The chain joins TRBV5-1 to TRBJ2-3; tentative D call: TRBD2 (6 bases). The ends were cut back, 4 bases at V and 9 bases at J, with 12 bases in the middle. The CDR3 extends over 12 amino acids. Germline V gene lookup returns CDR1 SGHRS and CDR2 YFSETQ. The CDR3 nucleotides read TGCGCCAGCAGCCTTAGGGCGGGAACGCAGTATTTT. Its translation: CASSLRAGTQYF. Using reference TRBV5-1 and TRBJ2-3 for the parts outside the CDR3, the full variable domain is KAGVTQTPRYLIKTRGQQVTLSCSPISGHRSVSWYQQTPGQGLQFLFEYFSETQRNKGNFPGRFSGRQFSNSRSEMNVSTLELGDSALYLCASSLRAGTQYFGPGTRLTVL.

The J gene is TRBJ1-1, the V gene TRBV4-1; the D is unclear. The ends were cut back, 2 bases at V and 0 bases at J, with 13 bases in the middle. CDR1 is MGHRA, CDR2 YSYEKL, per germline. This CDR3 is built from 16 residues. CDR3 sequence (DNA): TGCGCCAGCAGCCAAAAGGCCGTGGGCTTGAACACTGAAGCTTTCTTT. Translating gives CASSQKAVGLNTEAFF.

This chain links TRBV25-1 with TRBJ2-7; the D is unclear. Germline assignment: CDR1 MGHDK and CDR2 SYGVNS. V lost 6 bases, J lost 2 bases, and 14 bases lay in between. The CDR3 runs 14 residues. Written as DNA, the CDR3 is TGTGCCAGCAGCGCGACTGGAGCTGCCTACGAGCAGTACTTC. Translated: CASSATGAAYEQYF.

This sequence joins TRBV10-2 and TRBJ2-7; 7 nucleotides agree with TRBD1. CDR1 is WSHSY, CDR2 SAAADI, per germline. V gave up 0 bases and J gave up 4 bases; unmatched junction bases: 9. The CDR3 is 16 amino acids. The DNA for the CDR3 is TGCGCCAGCAGTGAGTCGACAGGGCCTCAACCTTACGAGCAGTACTTC. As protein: CASSESTGPQPYEQYF.

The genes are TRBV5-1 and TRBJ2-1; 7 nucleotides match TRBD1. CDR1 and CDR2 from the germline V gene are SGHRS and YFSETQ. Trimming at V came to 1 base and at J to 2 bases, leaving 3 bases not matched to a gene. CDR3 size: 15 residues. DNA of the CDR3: TGCGCCAGCAGCTTGTCTGGGACAGCCTACAATGAGCAGTTCTTC. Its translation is CASSLSGTAYNEQFF.

For the CDR3, the DNA is TGTGCCAGCAGCTCCCGGGACAGGGTAATCCGAGAGACCCAGTACTTC. Protein: CASSSRDRVIRETQYF. This chain uses TRBV7-2 with TRBJ2-5; 9 nucleotides match TRBD1. The junction had 10 bases not matched to a gene; V was cut back by 4 bases and J by 4 bases. CDR1 and CDR2 (germline): SGHTA, FQGNSA. CDR3 length: 16 residues.

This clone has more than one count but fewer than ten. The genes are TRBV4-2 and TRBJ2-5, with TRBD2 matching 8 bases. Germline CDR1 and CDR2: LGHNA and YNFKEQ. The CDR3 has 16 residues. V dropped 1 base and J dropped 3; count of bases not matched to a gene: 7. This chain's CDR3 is CASSQGGLANEETQYF. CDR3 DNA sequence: TGTGCCAGCAGCCAAGGCGGACTAGCTAATGAAGAGACCCAGTACTTC.

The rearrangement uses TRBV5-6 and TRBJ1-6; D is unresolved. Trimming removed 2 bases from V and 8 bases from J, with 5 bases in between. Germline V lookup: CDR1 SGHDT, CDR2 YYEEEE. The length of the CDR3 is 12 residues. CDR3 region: CASSFFDSPLHF. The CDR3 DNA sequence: TGTGCCAGCAGCTTCTTCGATTCACCCCTCCACTTT.

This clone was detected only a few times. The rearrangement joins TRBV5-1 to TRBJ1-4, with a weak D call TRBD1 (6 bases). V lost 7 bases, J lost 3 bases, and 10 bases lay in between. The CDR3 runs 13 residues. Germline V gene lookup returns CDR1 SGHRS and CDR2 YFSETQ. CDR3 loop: CASADRANEKLFF. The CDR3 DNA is TGCGCCAGCGCGGACAGAGCTAATGAAAAACTGTTTTTT.

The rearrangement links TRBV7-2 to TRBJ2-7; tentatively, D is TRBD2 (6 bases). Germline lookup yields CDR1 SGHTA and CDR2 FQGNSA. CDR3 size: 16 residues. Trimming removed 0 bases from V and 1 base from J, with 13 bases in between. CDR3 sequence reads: CASSLAGGALSYEQYF. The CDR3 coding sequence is TGTGCCAGCAGCTTAGCGGGCGGGGCCCTATCCTACGAGCAGTACTTC.

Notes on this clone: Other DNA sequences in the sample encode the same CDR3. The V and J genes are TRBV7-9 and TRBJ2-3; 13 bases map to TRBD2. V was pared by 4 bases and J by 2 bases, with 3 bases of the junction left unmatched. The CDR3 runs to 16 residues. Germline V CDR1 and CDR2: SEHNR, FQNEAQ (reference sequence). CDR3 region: CASSSTSGRITDTQYF. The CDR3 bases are TGTGCCAGCAGCTCGACTAGCGGGAGGATCACAGATACGCAGTATTTT. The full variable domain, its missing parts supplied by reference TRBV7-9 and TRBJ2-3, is DTGVSQNPRHKITKRGQNVTFRCDPISEHNRLYWYRQTLGQGPEFLTYFQNEAQLEKSRLLSDRFSAERPKGSFSTLEIQRTEQGDSAMYLCASSSTSGRITDTQYFGPGTRLTVL.

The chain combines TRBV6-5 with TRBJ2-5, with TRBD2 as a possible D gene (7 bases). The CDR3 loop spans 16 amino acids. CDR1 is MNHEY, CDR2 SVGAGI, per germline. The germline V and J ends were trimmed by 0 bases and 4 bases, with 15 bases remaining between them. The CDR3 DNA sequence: TGTGCCAGCAGTTACTCGAGAATGGGAGGGGGAGAGACCCAGTACTTC. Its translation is CASSYSRMGGGETQYF.

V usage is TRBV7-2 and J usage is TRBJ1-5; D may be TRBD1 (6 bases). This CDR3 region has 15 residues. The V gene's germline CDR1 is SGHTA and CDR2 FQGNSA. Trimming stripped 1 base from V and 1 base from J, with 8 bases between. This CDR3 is CASSLGGGSNQPQHF. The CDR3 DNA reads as TGTGCCAGCAGCTTAGGAGGGGGAAGCAATCAGCCCCAGCATTTT.

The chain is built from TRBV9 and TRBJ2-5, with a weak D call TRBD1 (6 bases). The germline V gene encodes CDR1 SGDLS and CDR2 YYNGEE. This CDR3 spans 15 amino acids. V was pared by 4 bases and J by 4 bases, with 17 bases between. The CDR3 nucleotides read TGTGCCAGCAGCTCCTCGGACAGCCCAGGAGAGACCCAGTACTTC. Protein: CASSSSDSPGETQYF.

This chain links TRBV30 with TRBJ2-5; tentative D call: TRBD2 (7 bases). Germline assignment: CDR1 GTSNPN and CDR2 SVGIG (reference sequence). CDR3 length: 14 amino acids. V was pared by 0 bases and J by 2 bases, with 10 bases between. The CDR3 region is CAWSVGGRQETQYF. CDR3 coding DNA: TGTGCCTGGAGTGTCGGGGGGCGGCAAGAGACCCAGTACTTC.

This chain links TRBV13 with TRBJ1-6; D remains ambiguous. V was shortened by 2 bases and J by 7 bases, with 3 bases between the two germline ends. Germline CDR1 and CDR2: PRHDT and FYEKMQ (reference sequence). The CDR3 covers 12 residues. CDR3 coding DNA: TGTGCCAGCAGCTTATCGAATTCACCCCTCCACTTT. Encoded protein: CASSLSNSPLHF.